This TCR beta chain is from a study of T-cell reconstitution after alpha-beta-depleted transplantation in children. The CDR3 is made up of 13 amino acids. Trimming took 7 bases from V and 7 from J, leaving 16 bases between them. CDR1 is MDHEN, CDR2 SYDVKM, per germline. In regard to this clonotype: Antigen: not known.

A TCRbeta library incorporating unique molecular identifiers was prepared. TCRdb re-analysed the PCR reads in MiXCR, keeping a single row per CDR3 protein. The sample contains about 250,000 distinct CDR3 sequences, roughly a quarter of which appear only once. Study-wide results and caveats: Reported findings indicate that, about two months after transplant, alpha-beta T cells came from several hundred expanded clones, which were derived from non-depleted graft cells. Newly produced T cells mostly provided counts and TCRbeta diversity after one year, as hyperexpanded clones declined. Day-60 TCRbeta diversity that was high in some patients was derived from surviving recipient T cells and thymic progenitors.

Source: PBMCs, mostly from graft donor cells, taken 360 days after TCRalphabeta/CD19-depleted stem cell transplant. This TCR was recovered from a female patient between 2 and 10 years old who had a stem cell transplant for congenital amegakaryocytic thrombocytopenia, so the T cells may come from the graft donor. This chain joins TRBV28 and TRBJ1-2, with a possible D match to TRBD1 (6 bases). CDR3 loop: CASMVGVDSGYTF. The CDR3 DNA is TGTGCCAGCATGGTTGGGGTGGACAGTGGCTACACCTTC.